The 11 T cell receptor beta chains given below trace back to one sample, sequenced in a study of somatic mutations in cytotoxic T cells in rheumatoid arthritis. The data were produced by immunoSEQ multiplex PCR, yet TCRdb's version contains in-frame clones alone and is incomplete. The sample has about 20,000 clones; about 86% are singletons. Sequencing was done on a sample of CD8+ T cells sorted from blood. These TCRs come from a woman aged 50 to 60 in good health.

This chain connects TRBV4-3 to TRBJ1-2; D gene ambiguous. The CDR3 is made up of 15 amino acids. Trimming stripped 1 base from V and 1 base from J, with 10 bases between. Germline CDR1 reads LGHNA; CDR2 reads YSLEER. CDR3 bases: TGCGCCAGCAGCCAAGGGGCGGGAGTTAACTATGGCTACACCTTC. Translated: CASSQGAGVNYGYTF.

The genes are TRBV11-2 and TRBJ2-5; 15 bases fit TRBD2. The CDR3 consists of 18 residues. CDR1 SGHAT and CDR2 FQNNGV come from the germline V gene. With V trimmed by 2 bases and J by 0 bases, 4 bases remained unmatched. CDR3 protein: CASSLWTSGGAYQETQYF. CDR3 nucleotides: TGTGCCAGCAGCTTATGGACTAGCGGGGGGGCGTACCAAGAGACCCAGTACTTC.

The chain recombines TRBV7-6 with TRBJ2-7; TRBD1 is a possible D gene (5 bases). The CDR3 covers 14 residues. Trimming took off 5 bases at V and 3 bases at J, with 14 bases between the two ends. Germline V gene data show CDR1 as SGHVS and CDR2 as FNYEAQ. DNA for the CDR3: TGTGCCAGCAGCCTCTCCGGACACTTCTACGAGCAGTACTTC. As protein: CASSLSGHFYEQYF.

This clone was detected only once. This CDR3 is CASSLGNIQYF. The CDR3 DNA sequence: TGTGCCAGCAGTTTGGGAAACATTCAGTACTTC. This rearrangement joins TRBV27 to TRBJ2-4, with unresolved D. The CDR3 sequence is 11 residues long. V was cut by 3 bases and J by 6 bases, with 3 bases left in between. CDR1 and CDR2 (germline): MNHEY, SMNVEV (reference sequence).

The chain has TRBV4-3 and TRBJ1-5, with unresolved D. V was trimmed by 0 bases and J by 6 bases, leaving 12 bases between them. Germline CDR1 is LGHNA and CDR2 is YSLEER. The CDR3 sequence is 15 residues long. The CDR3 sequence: CASSQDRSGTQPQHF. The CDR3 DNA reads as TGCGCCAGCAGCCAAGATCGTTCGGGTACTCAGCCCCAGCATTTT.

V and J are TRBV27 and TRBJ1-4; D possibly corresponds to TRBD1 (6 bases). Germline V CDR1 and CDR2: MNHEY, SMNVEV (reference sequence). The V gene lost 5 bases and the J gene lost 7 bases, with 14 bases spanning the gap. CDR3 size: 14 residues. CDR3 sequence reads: CASSHGTLGEKLFF. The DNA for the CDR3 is TGTGCCAGCAGTCACGGGACACTGGGTGAAAAACTGTTTTTT.

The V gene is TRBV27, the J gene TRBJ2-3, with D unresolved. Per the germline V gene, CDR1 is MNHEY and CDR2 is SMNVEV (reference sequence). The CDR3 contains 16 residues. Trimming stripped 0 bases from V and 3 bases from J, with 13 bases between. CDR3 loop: CASSLSPNLGTDTQYF. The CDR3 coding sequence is TGTGCCAGCAGTTTATCCCCGAACCTAGGTACAGATACGCAGTATTTT.

The CDR3 DNA follows: TGTGCCAGCAGCCCCCGATCCGGGACAGGCGGGGGATTGGACACTGAAGCTTTCTTT. It encodes CASSPRSGTGGGLDTEAFF. The chain recombines TRBV9 with TRBJ1-1; 8 bases map to TRBD1. CDR1 and CDR2 from the germline V gene are SGDLS and YYNGEE. J gave up 3 bases and V 4 bases, and 20 bases lay outside the gene matches. This CDR3 is 19 amino acids long.

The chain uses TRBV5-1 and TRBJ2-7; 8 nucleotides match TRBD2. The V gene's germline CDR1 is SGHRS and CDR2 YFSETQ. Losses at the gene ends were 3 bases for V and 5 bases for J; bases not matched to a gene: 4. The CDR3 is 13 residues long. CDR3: CASSYSGVDEQYV. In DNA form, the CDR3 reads TGCGCCAGCAGCTATAGCGGGGTGGACGAGCAGTACGTC.

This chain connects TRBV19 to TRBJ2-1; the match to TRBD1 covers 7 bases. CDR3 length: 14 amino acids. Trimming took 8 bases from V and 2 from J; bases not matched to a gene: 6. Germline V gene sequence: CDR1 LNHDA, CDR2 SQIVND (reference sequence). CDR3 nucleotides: TGTGCCAGTTCCGACAGGGAGCCCTACAATGAGCAGTTCTTC. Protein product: CASSDREPYNEQFF.

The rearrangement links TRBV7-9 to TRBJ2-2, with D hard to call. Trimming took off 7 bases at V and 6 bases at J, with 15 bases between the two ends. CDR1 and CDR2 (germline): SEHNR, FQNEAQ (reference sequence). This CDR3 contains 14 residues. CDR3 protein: CASTPEGNPGELFF. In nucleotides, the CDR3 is TGTGCCAGCACCCCTGAAGGGAATCCCGGGGAGCTGTTTTTT.